This TCR beta chain comes out of a study of OX40 agonist ivuxolimab in advanced cancers. Study background: Those treated in dose escalation had hepatocellular carcinoma, melanoma, renal cell cancer or head and neck cancer.

Comments on this clone: Its antigen is currently unknown.

This table comes from immunoSEQ multiplex PCR, and its TCRdb copy is limited to in-frame clones, with some not included. This sample has fewer than 70,000 clones; under 95% occur once, and the top ten carry roughly 0.44%. Trimming removed 5 bases at V and 5 bases at J, with 4 bases between. Per the germline V gene, CDR1 is MNHEY and CDR2 is SMNVEV (reference sequence). This CDR3 contains 11 residues. Points from the study as a whole: CD4+ and CD8+ blood T cells expanded clonally by week 6 at 0.1 to 3.0 mg/kg.

This chain uses TRBV27 with TRBJ2-1, with unresolved D. The sample in question was CD4+ or CD8+ T cells sorted from blood, obtained in a trial of the OX40 agonist ivuxolimab. The TCR sequence derives from an adult with an advanced solid tumor such as melanoma, head and neck, liver or kidney cancer. The CDR3 sequence is CASSLNNEQFF. CDR3 nucleotides: TGTGCCAGCAGTCTTAACAATGAGCAGTTCTTC.